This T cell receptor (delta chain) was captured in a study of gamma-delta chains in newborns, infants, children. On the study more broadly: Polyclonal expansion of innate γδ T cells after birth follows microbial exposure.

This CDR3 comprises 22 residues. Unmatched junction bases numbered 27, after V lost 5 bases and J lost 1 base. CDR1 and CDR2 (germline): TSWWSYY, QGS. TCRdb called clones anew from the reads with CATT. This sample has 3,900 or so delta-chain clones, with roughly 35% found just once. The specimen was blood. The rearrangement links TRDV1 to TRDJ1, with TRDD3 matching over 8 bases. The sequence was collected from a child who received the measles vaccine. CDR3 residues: CALGRILPSRVLGGSSTDKLIF. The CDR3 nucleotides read TGTGCTCTTGGGCGTATTCTCCCTTCCCGCGTACTGGGGGGGTCGAGCACCGATAAACTCATCTTT.